These T cell receptor beta chains were read from a single sample in a study of technical replicates of blood from a few donors. Measured with immunoSEQ multiplex PCR; TCRdb has only the in-frame clones, and not every one. The sample records fewer than 80,000 clones, nearly 90% being singletons. Sample: PBMCs. These receptors were taken from a human donor in good health. Some clones in this sample may be carry-over from other donors' samples. Both conserved end residues are part of each CDR3. The order of the fields is J gene, V gene, clone size, CDR3 length, D gene, CDR3 protein, CDR3 DNA. A D gene is named only where the DNA matches it firmly. Clone size is given for some rows only: seen once, a few or many times, or a class if the clone is expanded.

>TRBJ2-7|TRBV5-4|-|16|-
CASSSVVGGRTGEQYF
TGTGCCAGCAGCTCCGTGGTGGGGGGAAGAACTGGGGAGCAGTACTTC
>TRBJ2-3|TRBV7-3|-|14|-
CASSLSLVTDTQYF
TGTGCCAGCAGCTTATCCCTAGTAACAGATACGCAGTATTTT
>TRBJ2-3|TRBV7-9|-|15|-
CASSFGLSPTDTQYF
TGTGCCAGCAGCTTCGGACTATCACCCACAGATACGCAGTATTTT
>TRBJ2-1|TRBV11-2|-|15|-
CASSTLRELSNEQFF
TGTGCCAGCAGCACCCTTCGGGAGCTATCAAATGAGCAGTTCTTC
>TRBJ2-6|TRBV4-2|-|19|TRBD1
CASSPESGTGTSGANVLTF
TGTGCCAGCAGCCCAGAATCCGGGACAGGGACTTCTGGGGCCAACGTCCTGACTTTC
>TRBJ1-3|TRBV25-1|-|14|-
CASREGRSGNTIYF
TGTGCCAGCAGGGAAGGGAGATCTGGAAACACCATATATTTT
>TRBJ2-3|TRBV4-1|-|16|TRBD2
CASSQGSGSGTDTQYF
TGCGCCAGCAGCCAAGGAAGCGGGAGTGGTACAGATACGCAGTATTTT
>TRBJ2-2|TRBV7-6|-|13|-
CASSSTRTGELFF
TGTGCCAGCAGCTCCACTCGGACCGGGGAGCTGTTTTTT
>TRBJ2-7|TRBV14|once|15|TRBD1
CASSPWTGGSYEQYF
TGTGCCAGCAGCCCTTGGACAGGGGGCTCCTACGAGCAGTACTTC
>TRBJ1-4|TRBV6-1|-|13|TRBD1
CATTGVKGEKLFF
TGTGCCACAACAGGGGTGAAGGGTGAAAAACTGTTTTTT
>TRBJ1-1|TRBV7-9|-|15|-
CASSDTGYSGTEAFF
TGTGCCAGCAGCGATACCGGATACAGCGGCACTGAAGCTTTCTTT
>TRBJ2-7|TRBV10-3|once|15|TRBD1
CAISSFGQGAEEQYF
TGTGCCATCAGTAGTTTCGGACAGGGGGCTGAAGAGCAGTACTTC